Below are 20 T cell receptor beta chains sequenced from a single sample in a study of molecular identifiers for immune sequencing clone quantification listed by TCRdb under 2018. The library was made by PCR. Reads for this sample came from a NextSeq 500. TCRdb ran its own pipeline on the public reads, namely fastp trimming at Q25 and MiXCR clone calling, and kept in-frame beta chains. Rows matching on CDR3 protein sequence are summarized as one entry with the most common DNA and genes. The sample profile shows approximately 500,000 distinct CDR3 sequences; about a quarter of them were found once. The biggest ten clones account for 0.7% to 0.9% of the sample. Sequenced material: naive CD8+ T cells from blood, with Jurkat cell RNA spiked in. Per the publication, the cell subset or site label means: FACS-sorted CD8+CD4-CCR7+CD45RA+ naive T cells. Source of these receptors: a human donor in good health. Some libraries in this study had Jurkat cell RNA spiked in.

This clonotype has ten or more counts. The chain joins TRBV7-9 to TRBJ2-7; no firm D call. Germline lookup yields CDR1 SEHNR and CDR2 FQNEAQ (reference sequence). Trimming shortened V by 5 bases and J by 12 bases, and 17 bases separated the two germline ends. The CDR3 has 12 amino acids. The CDR3 coding sequence is TGTGCCAGCAGCATCAGCGACCCCATCCCGTACTTC. As protein: CASSISDPIPYF.

The CDR3 here is CASSAHWEGQPQHF. CDR3 DNA: TGTGCCAGCAGCGCTCATTGGGAAGGGCAGCCCCAGCATTTT. V is TRBV9 and J is TRBJ1-5; D not resolved. Germline assignment: CDR1 SGDLS and CDR2 YYNGEE. This CDR3 contains 14 residues. V gave up 3 bases and J gave up 7 bases, with 14 bases separating them.

This clonotype was picked up a small number of times. This rearrangement joins TRBV20-1 to TRBJ2-7; perhaps TRBD1 as D (6 bases). This CDR3 has 13 residues. Between the trimmed V and J ends, which lost 6 bases and 2 bases, there was a span of 14 bases. The germline V gene has CDR1 DFQATT and CDR2 SNEGSKA (reference sequence). The CDR3 loop reads CSATGTHAYEQYF. The CDR3 DNA follows: TGCAGTGCAACCGGGACACATGCCTACGAGCAGTACTTC.

The rearrangement joins TRBV20-1 to TRBJ2-7; a possible D gene is TRBD1 (6 bases). Trimming removed 0 bases at V and 2 bases at J, with 17 bases between. This CDR3 has 16 residues. Germline CDR1 reads DFQATT; CDR2 reads SNEGSKA (reference sequence). The CDR3 DNA sequence: TGCAGTGCTAGAGATTCTACAGGGATAATAACCTACGAGCAGTACTTC. Protein product: CSARDSTGIITYEQYF.

This clonotype was seen only a few times. A much larger clone lies one base from this, so it may be a read error. The CDR3: CASTQAPGNQPQHF. CDR3 nucleotide sequence: TGTGCCAGCACCCAAGCCCCCGGCAATCAGCCCCAGCATTTT. The gene calls are TRBV2 and TRBJ1-5; no clear D. The V and J ends lost 7 bases and 2 bases respectively, with 12 bases between them. The CDR3 runs to 14 residues. From germline, CDR1 is SNHLY and CDR2 FYNNEI.

V and J are TRBV5-1 and TRBJ1-1; D uncertain. The ends were cut back, 3 bases at V and 1 base at J, with 16 bases in the middle. Germline CDR1 reads SGHRS; CDR2 reads YFSETQ. The CDR3 spans 16 residues. The CDR3 reads CASSSMLGLTNTEAFF. For the CDR3, the DNA is TGCGCCAGCAGCTCCATGCTTGGTCTAACGAACACTGAAGCTTTCTTT.

This clonotype was found a few times. The chain has TRBV4-3 and TRBJ2-7; either TRBD1 or TRBD2 may fit D (5 bases each). The CDR3 totals 16 residues. Trimming pared 4 bases from V and 5 bases from J, leaving 21 bases between. Germline V gene lookup returns CDR1 LGHNA and CDR2 YSLEER. The chain's CDR3 is CASSPGVAGISDEQYF. The DNA of the CDR3 is TGCGCCAGCAGCCCAGGTGTGGCAGGGATTAGCGACGAGCAGTACTTC.

At least ten counts were recorded for this clonotype. DNA of the CDR3: TGTGCCTGGAGTTTTAGCGGAAACACAGATACGCAGTATTTT. Protein product: CAWSFSGNTDTQYF. The chain links TRBV30 to TRBJ2-3, with D possibly TRBD2 on 6 matching bases. The germline V gene encodes CDR1 GTSNPN and CDR2 SVGIG (reference sequence). V was pared by 2 bases and J by 2 bases, with 11 bases between. This CDR3 comprises 14 residues. Supplemented by reference TRBV30 and TRBJ2-3, the full variable domain reads SQTIHQWPATLVQPVGSPLSLECTVEGTSNPNLYWYRQAAGRGLQLLFYSVGIGQISSEVPQNLSASRPQDRQFILSSKKLLLSDSGFYLCAWSFSGNTDTQYFGPGTRLTVL.

This clonotype was counted a few times. The genes are TRBV29-1 and TRBJ2-3; a possible D gene is TRBD2 (7 bases). CDR3 length equals 15 residues. The V gene lost 3 bases and the J gene lost 2 bases, with 15 bases spanning the gap. CDR1 and CDR2 from the germline V gene are SQVTM and ANQGSEA. In DNA, the CDR3 is TGCAGCGTTGAGCTCGCAGGGGACTACACAGATACGCAGTATTTT. Its protein is CSVELAGDYTDTQYF.

This clonotype has a handful of counts. In DNA form, the CDR3 reads TGCGCCAGCAGCCAAGACCGATCGGACAGTTACAATGAGCAGTTCTTC. Its protein is CASSQDRSDSYNEQFF. This chain joins TRBV4-3 and TRBJ2-1; possibly TRBD1 for D (6 bases). The CDR3 is made up of 16 amino acids. Trimming took off 0 bases at V and 4 bases at J, with 13 bases between the two ends. Looked up from germline, CDR1 is LGHNA and CDR2 is YSLEER.

In nucleotides, the CDR3 is TGTGCCACCAAGCCCGCTAGCGGGAGCTACGAGCAGTACTTC. It is translated as CATKPASGSYEQYF. V and J are TRBV19 and TRBJ2-7, with 10 nucleotides matching TRBD2. This CDR3 has 14 residues. Losses at the gene ends were 10 bases for V and 3 bases for J; bases not matched to a gene: 9. In germline, CDR1 is LNHDA, CDR2 SQIVND (reference sequence).

This clonotype was seen a handful of times. The V and J genes are TRBV20-1 and TRBJ2-5, with D tentatively TRBD2 (5 bases). Germline lookup yields CDR1 DFQATT and CDR2 SNEGSKA (reference sequence). The CDR3 consists of 16 residues. V lost 3 bases to trimming and J lost 4 bases, with 21 bases between them. The CDR3 loop reads CSASQSAGSLGETQYF. The DNA for the CDR3 is TGCAGTGCTAGCCAGTCGGCGGGTAGTCTTGGAGAGACCCAGTACTTC.

V and J are TRBV7-9 and TRBJ1-3; the D is unclear. The CDR3 totals 15 residues. Germline lookup yields CDR1 SEHNR and CDR2 FQNEAQ (reference sequence). Between the trimmed V and J ends, which lost 5 bases and 0 bases, there was a span of 11 bases. CDR3 residues: CASSPGYISGNTIYF. CDR3 nucleotide sequence: TGTGCCAGCAGCCCTGGCTATATCTCTGGAAACACCATATATTTT.

This clonotype was seen only a few times. The gene calls are TRBV4-1 and TRBJ2-3, with 8 bases matching TRBD1. Germline loops: CDR1 MGHRA, CDR2 YSYEKL. The trim removed 3 bases at V and 4 bases at J, leaving 9 bases unmatched. The CDR3 runs 16 residues. The CDR3 DNA sequence: TGCGCCAGCAGCCAGTCCGGACAGGGTGTTGCAGATACGCAGTATTTT. Protein: CASSQSGQGVADTQYF.

CDR3 sequence (DNA): TGCGCCAGCAGTGAGAGGCCCAACACTGAAGCTTTCTTT. It yields the protein CASSERPNTEAFF. This chain joins TRBV10-1 and TRBJ1-1, with D hard to call. CDR1 is WNHNN and CDR2 is SYGVQD in the germline V gene (reference sequence). The CDR3 sequence is 13 residues long. V was clipped by 2 bases and J by 2 bases, with 6 bases between them.

As for this clonotype: A much larger clone sits a single nucleotide away, making a read error possible. The rearrangement links TRBV28 to TRBJ1-4; D is undetermined. This CDR3 is built from 17 residues. Trimming stripped 3 bases from V and 0 bases from J, with 14 bases between. Germline values: CDR1 MDHEN, CDR2 SYDVKM. CDR3 in DNA: TGTGCCAGCAGTTTCCAGGCAGGCCTTGCAACTAATGAAAAACTGTTTTTT. Its translation is CASSFQAGLATNEKLFF. The complete variable domain, with remaining parts taken from reference TRBV28 and TRBJ1-4, reads DVKVTQSSRYLVKRTGEKVFLECVQDMDHENMFWYRQDPGLGLRLIYFSYDVKMKEKGDIPEGYSVSREKKERFSLILESASTNQTSMYLCASSFQAGLATNEKLFFGSGTQLSVL.

This clonotype was observed at least ten times. The CDR3 bases are TGCGCCAGCAGCTTAGAGCGGGGGGGAATGGATACGCAGTATTTT. Translating it yields CASSLERGGMDTQYF. The chain carries TRBV5-1 and TRBJ2-3; 10 bases map to TRBD2. This CDR3 contains 15 residues. Trimming at V came to 2 bases and at J to 6 bases, leaving 6 bases not matched to a gene. CDR1 SGHRS and CDR2 YFSETQ come from the germline V gene.

This clonotype was seen ten or more times. The chain employs TRBV30 and TRBJ1-1; D call uncertain. V lost 4 bases and J lost 1, with 7 bases in between. Germline lookup yields CDR1 GTSNPN and CDR2 SVGIG (reference sequence). The length of the CDR3 is 12 residues. The CDR3 region is CAWNTENTEAFF. In DNA form, the CDR3 reads TGTGCCTGGAATACAGAGAACACTGAAGCTTTCTTT. The full variable domain, completed using reference TRBV30 and TRBJ1-1, is SQTIHQWPATLVQPVGSPLSLECTVEGTSNPNLYWYRQAAGRGLQLLFYSVGIGQISSEVPQNLSASRPQDRQFILSSKKLLLSDSGFYLCAWNTENTEAFFGQGTRLTVV.

This clonotype was seen ten or more times. The chain carries TRBV7-9 and TRBJ1-1, with no clear D. There are 14 residues in the CDR3. The V and J ends lost 0 bases and 1 base respectively, with 6 bases between them. The germline V gene encodes CDR1 SEHNR and CDR2 FQNEAQ (reference sequence). The CDR3 coding sequence is TGTGCCAGCAGCTTAGCCTGGGAGAACACTGAAGCTTTCTTT. Amino acid sequence: CASSLAWENTEAFF.

This clonotype has only a few counts. The J gene is TRBJ2-7, the V gene TRBV23-1; 7 nucleotides align to TRBD2. TRBV23-1 is given ORF status, its function remaining uncertain. The CDR3 runs to 17 residues. V was pared by 8 bases and J by 2 bases, with 18 bases of the junction left unmatched. The CDR3 DNA follows: TGCGCCAGCGATCGTAGGGGCTGCTCTAGCGGCCCCTACGAGCAGTACTTC. The encoded protein is CASDRRGCSSGPYEQYF.